One and the same sample provided the 3 T cell receptor beta chains below, sequenced in a study of blood T cells in healthy people across ages (dated by TCRdb to 2013 to 2016). Receptors were amplified or captured by 5' RACE. The data were produced on an Illumina HiSeq 2500. The second PCR ran for roughly 6 to 11 cycles and used a J-beta primer mix along with a sample-barcoded 5' primer. TCRdb redid the processing of the public reads, applying fastp at Q25 and MiXCR, and retained in-frame beta chains. Every CDR3 protein is listed once, alongside the most common genes and DNA of its rows. The sample includes hundreds of thousands of distinct CDR3 sequences, with nearly 25% observed a single time. The ten largest clones take up 8.7% of the sample. The sample was also linked to a second study, of T cells of mothers and their children.

The sequenced material came from blood. The receptors stem from a boy aged 10-17 years in good health.

This clonotype turned up a few times. The gene calls are TRBV5-1 and TRBJ2-1; D possibly uses TRBD1 or TRBD2 (6 bases each). The CDR3 sequence is 16 residues long. CDR1 and CDR2 (germline): SGHRS, YFSETQ. V lost 3 bases to trimming and J lost 5 bases, with 18 bases between them. CDR3 DNA: TGCGCCAGCAGCTCCCGGGGGCAGGGGAGGCACAATGAGCAGTTCTTC. Translating gives CASSSRGQGRHNEQFF.

This chain joins TRBV21-1 and TRBJ2-7. TRBV21-1 is assigned pseudogene status. CDR3 length: 13 residues. The CDR3 DNA reads TGTGCCAGCAGCAGTCGGCGGATCTACGAGCAGTACTTC. Translating it yields CASSSRRIYEQYF.

About this clonotype: A read error may account for a junction end that differs from germline. Written as DNA, the CDR3 is TGTGCCGGCAGCCAAGTGGGCAGGGTAGGGGTCTATGAGCAGTTCTTC. Residues: CAGSQVGRVGVYEQFF. The rearrangement joins TRBV4-2 to TRBJ2-1; D perhaps matches TRBD1 (5 bases). CDR1 and CDR2 from the germline V gene are LGHNA and YNFKEQ. The CDR3 extends over 16 amino acids.